Listed below are T cell receptor beta chains from one sample, sequenced in a study of T cell responses to AZD1222 COVID-19 vaccine. Produced via immunoSEQ multiplex PCR; TCRdb's table is partial and in-frame only. The sample yields 74,000 or so clones, approximately 85% seen once. The input for sequencing was peripheral blood, taken on day 0 of AZD1222 vaccination. The receptors were sampled from an adult in good health. The CDR3 runs from the conserved cysteine through the conserved F or W. Each record gives: clone size, J gene, V gene, D gene, CDR3 DNA, CDR3 protein. The D gene is left open where the match is weak. Size tells how often a clone was seen (once, few, many) or the class of an expanded clone, and some rows leave it out.

NA TRBJ1-1 TRBV5-6 NA TGTGCCAGCAGCTCGCGGGGGGGCTCGTGGAACACTGAAGCTTTCTTT CASSSRGGSWNTEAFF
NA TRBJ1-2 TRBV10-3 TRBD1 TGTGCCATCAGTGACCGACAGGGCGAGGAAGGGAATGGCTACACCTTC CAISDRQGEEGNGYTF
NA TRBJ2-1 TRBV4-3 TRBD2 TGCGCCAGCAGCCAACGGGAGGGGCTCGACAATGAGCAGTTCTTC CASSQREGLDNEQFF
NA TRBJ2-2 TRBV7-6 NA TGTGCCAGCAAGGGCAGCTTCTCAAGCGGGGAGCTGTTTTTT CASKGSFSSGELFF
NA TRBJ2-3 TRBV7-2 NA TGTGCCAGCAGCTTAGGATATACGCAGTATTTT CASSLGYTQYF
once TRBJ2-3 TRBV11-3 NA TGTGCCAGCAGCTCCTTACAAGACGCAGATACGCAGTATTTT CASSSLQDADTQYF
NA TRBJ2-2 TRBV12-3/TRBV12-4 NA TGTGCCAGCAGACCGGTGGCCGGGGAGCTGTTTTTT CASRPVAGELFF
NA TRBJ1-2 TRBV2 NA TGTGCCAGCAGTGAGGGGACGGCCCGGTTCGGCTACACCTTC CASSEGTARFGYTF
NA TRBJ2-1 TRBV29-1 NA TGCAGCGTTGAAGGATTGCGGGTACTCTCCAATGAGCAGTTCTTC CSVEGLRVLSNEQFF
NA TRBJ2-7 TRBV29-1 NA TGCAGCGTTGAGGGGTTCTCCTACGAGCAGTACTTC CSVEGFSYEQYF
NA TRBJ2-7 TRBV6-5 NA TGTGCCAGCAGTTACTCTCTGCCGCCCTCCTACGAGCAGTACTTC CASSYSLPPSYEQYF
NA TRBJ1-2 TRBV5-4 TRBD1 TGTGCCAGCAGCCAGGGACAGGGCCAGAACTATGGCTACACCTTC CASSQGQGQNYGYTF
NA TRBJ1-1 TRBV13 NA TGTGCCAGCAGCTTAGAATACGGCCCGGGGGCCACCTCGGGCACTGAAGCTTTCTTT CASSLEYGPGATSGTEAFF
once TRBJ2-3 TRBV18 NA TGTGCCAGCTCGGGTCCGACCCACACAGATACGCAGTATTTT CASSGPTHTDTQYF
NA TRBJ2-1 TRBV5-4 TRBD2 TGTGCCAGCAGGCGACTAGCGGGGCGAAATGAGCAGTTCTTC CASRRLAGRNEQFF
NA TRBJ1-2 TRBV9 NA TGTGCCAGCAGCGTAGATTTTCCAGGCACTTATGGCTACACCTTC CASSVDFPGTYGYTF
NA TRBJ1-2 TRBV9 NA TGTGCCAGCAGCGTAGGGCCAAGCGGCTACACCTTC CASSVGPSGYTF
once TRBJ1-6 TRBV6-5 TRBD1 TGTGCCAGCAGTTACTCGACAGGGAGCGGGAATTCACCCCTCCACTTT CASSYSTGSGNSPLHF
NA TRBJ1-1 TRBV14 NA TGTGCCAGCAGCCATTTGGGTAACACTGAAGCTTTCTTT CASSHLGNTEAFF
once TRBJ2-2 TRBV7-2 NA TGTGCCAGCAGCTTATCTGGGTTGGGGACCGGGGAGCTGTTTTTT CASSLSGLGTGELFF
NA TRBJ1-3 TRBV28 NA TGTGCCAGCAGTTCCGGACAGTCTTTTGGAAACACCATATATTTT CASSSGQSFGNTIYF
NA TRBJ2-3 TRBV5-1 NA TGCGCCAGCAGCGGGAGCACAGATACGCAGTATTTT CASSGSTDTQYF
once TRBJ1-1 TRBV6-2/TRBV6-3 NA TGTGCCAGCAGTTACTTTTTGGGCACTGAAGCTTTCTTT CASSYFLGTEAFF
NA TRBJ1-2 TRBV29-1 NA TGCAGCGTTCCCCATGGAGGGGCAGGTGGCTACACCTTC CSVPHGGAGGYTF
NA TRBJ2-2 TRBV4-2 NA TGTGCCAGCAGCCAAGCAAGCAGGAAGAGGCTGTTTTTT CASSQASRKRLFF
NA TRBJ1-2 TRBV19 NA TGTGCCAGTAGTATACCCCCCGCGGACGGCTACACCTTC CASSIPPADGYTF
NA TRBJ2-1 TRBV11-3 NA TGTGCCAGCAGCTTGGACTACAGGAGCTCCTACAATGAGCAGTTCTTC CASSLDYRSSYNEQFF
NA TRBJ1-6 TRBV4-1 NA TGCGCCAGCAGCCCAAGCAAGGGGGTGAGCTCCTATAATTCACCCCTCCACTTT CASSPSKGVSSYNSPLHF
NA TRBJ2-7 TRBV6-1 NA TGTGCCAGCAGTGATCGACATTTTCTCCCAGCCTACGAGCAGTACTTC CASSDRHFLPAYEQYF
once TRBJ1-2 TRBV27 NA TGTGCCAGCAGTTTAGAAGACCGGGGGGCCTATGGCTACACCTTC CASSLEDRGAYGYTF
NA TRBJ2-1 TRBV27 NA TGTGCCAGCAGTTTATTCTCGGACAGCTCCTACAATGAGCAGTTCTTC CASSLFSDSSYNEQFF
NA TRBJ2-1 TRBV29-1 NA TGCAGCGTTGAAGTTGGACCTCGCAATGAGCAGTTCTTC CSVEVGPRNEQFF
NA TRBJ2-3 TRBV5-4 TRBD2 TGTGCCACCCAACCAGCGGGGGGGTCTTCAGATACGCAGTATTTT CATQPAGGSSDTQYF
once TRBJ2-6 TRBV5-1 NA TGCGCCAGCAGCTTGGGGGGCTCTGGGGCCAACGTCCTGACTTTC CASSLGGSGANVLTF
NA TRBJ2-5 TRBV9 NA TGTGCCAGCAGCGCTAGGCTCAAAGAGACCCAGTACTTC CASSARLKETQYF
few TRBJ2-7 TRBV11-1 TRBD1 TGTGCCAGCAGCTTAGGACAGGGTAATTACTACGAGCAGTACTTC CASSLGQGNYYEQYF
NA TRBJ2-7 TRBV2 NA TGTGCCAGCAGAGGACTGGGGGAGCAGTACTTC CASRGLGEQYF
NA TRBJ2-5 TRBV6-2/TRBV6-3 NA TGTGCCAGCAGCCGCGGGGGCGGAGAAGAGACCCAGTACTTC CASSRGGGEETQYF
NA TRBJ1-2 TRBV20-1 NA TGCAGACAAAATGGCTACACCTTC CRQNGYTF
NA TRBJ1-1 TRBV7-2 NA TGTGCCAGCAGCCCCCCCCGCAGCCAGAACACTGAAGCTTTCTTT CASSPPRSQNTEAFF
NA TRBJ1-1 TRBV7-9 NA TGTGCCAGCAGCTTAGAGGGGACCCGGGGTACTGAAGCTTTCTTT CASSLEGTRGTEAFF
NA TRBJ1-4 TRBV12-5 NA TGTGCTAGTGGTTTGGGCAGTCCCGGTGAAAAACTGTTTTTT CASGLGSPGEKLFF
NA TRBJ1-1 TRBV2 NA TGTGCCAGCAGTTATGACAGGAACACTGAAGCTTTCTTT CASSYDRNTEAFF
NA TRBJ2-2 TRBV6-5 NA TGTGCCAGCAGTTCCAGCGGAGGAAACACCGGGGAGCTGTTTTTT CASSSSGGNTGELFF
NA TRBJ2-7 TRBV11-1 TRBD1 TGTGCCAGCAACCCCGGGACAGACACCTACGAGCAGTACTTC CASNPGTDTYEQYF
NA TRBJ1-3 TRBV9 NA TGTGCCAGCAGCGTAGAGGGCCCCCCCAGGGGAAAAAGAAACACCATATATTTT CASSVEGPPRGKRNTIYF
few TRBJ1-2 TRBV10-3 NA TGTGCCATCAGTGGGGCCAGGGAGAATGGCTACACCTTC CAISGARENGYTF
NA TRBJ2-3 TRBV28 TRBD2 TGTGCCAGCAGTTTCTTAGCGGGGGCCACAGATACGCAGTATTTT CASSFLAGATDTQYF
NA TRBJ1-1 TRBV5-1 TRBD1 TGCGCCAGCAGCTTGGAGCCCGGGACAGGGAAAGACACTGAAGCTTTCTTT CASSLEPGTGKDTEAFF
NA TRBJ1-3 TRBV3-1/TRBV3-2 TRBD1 TGTGCCAGCAGACAAGGGGGCGCGGAATCTAACACCATATATTTT CASRQGGAESNTIYF
few TRBJ2-3 TRBV6-6 TRBD2 TGTGCCACTGACCCTAGCGGGGGGCCAGATACGCAGTATTTT CATDPSGGPDTQYF
NA TRBJ1-2 TRBV5-1 TRBD1 TGCGCCAGCAGCTCTTCGACAGGGTCCAACGGCTACACCTTC CASSSSTGSNGYTF